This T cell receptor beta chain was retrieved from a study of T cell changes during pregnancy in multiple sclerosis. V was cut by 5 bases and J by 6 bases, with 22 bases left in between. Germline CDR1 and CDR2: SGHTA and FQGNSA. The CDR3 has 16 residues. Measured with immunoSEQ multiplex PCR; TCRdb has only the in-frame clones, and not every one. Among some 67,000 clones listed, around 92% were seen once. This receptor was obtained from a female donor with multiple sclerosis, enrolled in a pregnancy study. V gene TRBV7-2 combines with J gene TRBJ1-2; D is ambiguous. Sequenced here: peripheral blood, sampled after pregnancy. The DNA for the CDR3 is TGTGCCAGCAGCCCACCTGCAGTGTCAGCCGGAGATGGCTACACCTTC. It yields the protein CASSPPAVSAGDGYTF.